This T cell receptor beta chain was observed in a study of blood T cell repertoires in COVID-19. V was trimmed by 4 bases and J by 6 bases, leaving 14 bases between them. The CDR3 covers 13 residues. Germline CDR1 SQVTM, CDR2 ANQGSEA. Produced via immunoSEQ multiplex PCR; TCRdb's table is partial and in-frame only. The table has a few hundred thousand clones, 88% seen once. The sequence came from a woman in her sixties or seventies who had recovered from COVID-19. Sequencing input: PBMCs or T cells enriched from blood (not recorded which). The genes are TRBV29-1 and TRBJ2-3; D unclear. The CDR3 reads CSVASRLTDTQYF. CDR3 nucleotides: TGCAGCGTTGCTTCCCGACTCACGGATACGCAGTATTTT.